The next 2 T cell receptor beta chains were all read from a single sample in a study of OX40 agonist ivuxolimab in advanced cancers. The data were produced by immunoSEQ multiplex PCR, yet TCRdb's version contains in-frame clones alone and is incomplete. The table includes about 62,000 clones, 85% detected once. Here the sequenced sample was CD4+ or CD8+ T cells sorted from blood, taken in a trial of the OX40 agonist ivuxolimab. Receptors originate from an adult with an advanced solid tumor such as melanoma, head and neck, liver or kidney cancer.

The chain carries TRBV4-1 and TRBJ1-6; TRBD1 matches at 7 bases. Germline lookup yields CDR1 MGHRA and CDR2 YSYEKL. The J segment lost 8 bases and the V segment lost 2 bases, leaving 9 bases of the junction unmatched. The CDR3 extends over 16 amino acids. The CDR3 spells CASSQQTGPGDSPLHF. CDR3 bases: TGCGCCAGCAGCCAACAGACAGGGCCCGGGGATTCACCCCTCCACTTT.

This clone turned up a few times. The rearrangement links TRBV19 to TRBJ2-7, with D hard to call. CDR1 LNHDA and CDR2 SQIVND come from the germline V gene (reference sequence). The CDR3 sequence is 14 residues long. The V end lost 5 bases, the J end lost 4 bases, and 15 bases lay between the germline ends. CDR3 DNA sequence: TGTGCCAGTAGTGTCCAGGATCTTGGGTACGAGCAGTACTTC. Protein product: CASSVQDLGYEQYF. The full variable domain, in which reference TRBV19 and TRBJ2-7 provide the parts outside the CDR3, is DGGITQSPKYLFRKEGQNVTLSCEQNLNHDAMYWYRQDPGQGLRLIYYSQIVNDFQKGDIAEGYSVSREKKESFPLTVTSAQKNPTAFYLCASSVQDLGYEQYFGPGTRLTVT.